The clone carrying this TCR beta chain appeared a few times. Its antigen is unknown. One entry per CDR3 protein, called by TCRdb with MiXCR from the 5' RACE reads. The sample carries fewer than 550,000 distinct CDR3 sequences, around 15% recorded once. The CDR3 covers 15 residues. V lost 1 base and J lost 4; bases outside the gene matches: 6. Germline V lookup: CDR1 SGHKS, CDR2 YYEKEE (reference sequence). The data stem from a study of identical twins. Study results and limitations: Reduced insertions were recorded for abundant cord blood beta clonotypes, with no such pattern in memory repertoires.

The sample was also reused in another study, on yellow fever vaccine responses in identical twins.

The receptor was isolated from a woman aged 18-29 years in good health. The sample taken for sequencing was CD4+ T cells sorted from blood. This chain uses TRBV5-5 with TRBJ2-5, with TRBD2 identical over 8 bases. The CDR3 spells CASSLLSGTRETQYF. Here the CDR3 DNA reads TGTGCCAGCAGCTTGTTGTCCGGGACTAGAGAGACCCAGTACTTC.